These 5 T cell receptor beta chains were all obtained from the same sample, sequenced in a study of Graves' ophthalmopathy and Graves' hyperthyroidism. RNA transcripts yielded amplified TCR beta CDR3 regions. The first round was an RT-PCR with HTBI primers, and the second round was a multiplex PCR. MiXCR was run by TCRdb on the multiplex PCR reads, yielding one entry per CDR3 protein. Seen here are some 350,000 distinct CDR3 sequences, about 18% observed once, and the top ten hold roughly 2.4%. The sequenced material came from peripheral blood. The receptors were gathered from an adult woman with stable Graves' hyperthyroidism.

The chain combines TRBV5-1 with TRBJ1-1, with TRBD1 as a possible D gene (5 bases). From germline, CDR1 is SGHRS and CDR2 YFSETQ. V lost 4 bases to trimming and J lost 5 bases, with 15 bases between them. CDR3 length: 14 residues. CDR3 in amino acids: CASSPGTTRTEAFF. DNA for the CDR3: TGCGCCAGCAGCCCCGGGACGACGAGGACTGAAGCTTTCTTT. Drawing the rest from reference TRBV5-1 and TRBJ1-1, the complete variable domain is KAGVTQTPRYLIKTRGQQVTLSCSPISGHRSVSWYQQTPGQGLQFLFEYFSETQRNKGNFPGRFSGRQFSNSRSEMNVSTLELGDSALYLCASSPGTTRTEAFFGQGTRLTVV.

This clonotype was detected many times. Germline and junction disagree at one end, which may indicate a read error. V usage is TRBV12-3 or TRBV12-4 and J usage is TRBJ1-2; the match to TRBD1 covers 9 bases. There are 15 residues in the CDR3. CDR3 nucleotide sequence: TGTGTCAGCAGTTCCCGGGACAGGGCTTTTTATGGCTACACCTTC. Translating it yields CVSSSRDRAFYGYTF.

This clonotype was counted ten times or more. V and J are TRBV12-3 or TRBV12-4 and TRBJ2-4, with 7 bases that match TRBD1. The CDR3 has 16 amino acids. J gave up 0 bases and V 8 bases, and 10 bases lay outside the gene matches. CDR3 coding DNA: TGTGCCAGCTCCCAGGGGGTATCTCTAGCCAAAAACATTCAGTACTTC. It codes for CASSQGVSLAKNIQYF.

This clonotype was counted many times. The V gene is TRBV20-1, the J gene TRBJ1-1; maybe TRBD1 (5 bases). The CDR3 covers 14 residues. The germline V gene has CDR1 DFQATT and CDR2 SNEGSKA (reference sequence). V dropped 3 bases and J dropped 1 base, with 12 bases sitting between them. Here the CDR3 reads CSARLGASNTEAFF. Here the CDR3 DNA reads TGCAGTGCTAGGCTAGGGGCCTCGAACACTGAAGCTTTCTTT.

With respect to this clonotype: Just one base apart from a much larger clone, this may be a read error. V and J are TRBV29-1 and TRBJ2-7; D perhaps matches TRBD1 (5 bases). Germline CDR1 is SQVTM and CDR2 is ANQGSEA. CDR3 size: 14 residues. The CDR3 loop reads CSVKYYGQGYEQCF. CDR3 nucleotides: TGCAGCGTTAAATATTATGGACAAGGGTACGAGCAGTGCTTC.